What follows are 18 T cell receptor beta chains derived from one specimen sequenced in a study of blood T cell repertoires in COVID-19. The method was immunoSEQ multiplex PCR; TCRdb's version includes in-frame clones alone and lacks a portion of them. The table lists under 250,000 clones, around nine tenths of them singletons. The sequenced sample was peripheral blood. These receptor sequences come from a man in his forties with acute or convalescent COVID-19.

The chain links TRBV18 to TRBJ2-1; perhaps TRBD1 as D (6 bases). Trimming stripped 2 bases from V and 6 bases from J, with 17 bases between. This CDR3 has 16 amino acids. The germline V gene encodes CDR1 KGHSH and CDR2 LQKENI. CDR3 DNA sequence: TGTGCCAGCTCACCAAGGACAGCCGAAATGGGCAATGAGCAGTTCTTC. This encodes CASSPRTAEMGNEQFF.

The chain recombines TRBV11-2 with TRBJ2-2, with a tentative D call TRBD2 (5 bases). The CDR3 is 17 residues long. The V end lost 1 base, the J end lost 2 bases, and 14 bases lay between the germline ends. Germline lookup yields CDR1 SGHAT and CDR2 FQNNGV. The CDR3 here is CASSLGSRTLNTGELFF. The CDR3 region has the DNA TGTGCCAGCAGCTTAGGTTCGAGGACTCTAAACACCGGGGAGCTGTTTTTT.

The chain recombines TRBV2 with TRBJ1-6; D call uncertain. This CDR3 is built from 12 residues. The germline V gene has CDR1 SNHLY and CDR2 FYNNEI. V was cut by 7 bases and J by 11 bases, with 12 bases left in between. The CDR3 nucleotides read TGTGCCAGCAAATCCCCCGGGGCACCCCTCCACTTT. This gives the protein CASKSPGAPLHF.

V gene TRBV19 combines with J gene TRBJ1-6, with D tentatively TRBD1 (6 bases). V gave up 6 bases and J gave up 8 bases, with 11 bases separating them. Germline CDR1 reads LNHDA; CDR2 reads SQIVND (reference sequence). This CDR3 comprises 13 residues. The CDR3 coding sequence is TGTGCCAGTAGCGGGACAAAGGATTCACCCCTCCACTTT. Its protein product is CASSGTKDSPLHF.

This clone was seen once. This chain joins TRBV6-2 or TRBV6-3 and TRBJ1-2; no reliable D call. CDR1 is MNHEY, CDR2 SVGEGT, per germline. The CDR3 is made up of 16 amino acids. Trimming removed 1 base from V and 4 bases from J, with 16 bases in between. CDR3 protein: CASSYFLRGSAYGYTF. CDR3 in DNA: TGTGCCAGCAGTTACTTCCTGCGGGGATCCGCCTATGGCTACACCTTC.

The chain links TRBV6-5 to TRBJ1-1, with 8 bases fitting TRBD1. J lost 0 bases, V lost 6 bases, and 6 bases had no gene match. The CDR3 runs to 15 residues. Germline V gene sequence: CDR1 MNHEY, CDR2 SVGAGI. In DNA, the CDR3 is TGTGCCAGCAGGCACAACAGGGGGTTGAACACTGAAGCTTTCTTT. This translates into CASRHNRGLNTEAFF.

The J gene is TRBJ1-3, the V gene TRBV9; possibly TRBD1 for D (5 bases). The V end was cut by 0 bases, the J end by 0 bases, with 10 bases between. CDR1 and CDR2 (germline): SGDLS, YYNGEE. The CDR3 has 16 residues. In nucleotides, the CDR3 is TGTGCCAGCAGCGTAGCTACAGGCCCCTCTGGAAACACCATATATTTT. Amino acid sequence: CASSVATGPSGNTIYF.

The chain has TRBV11-3 and TRBJ2-7, with 10 bases aligning to TRBD1. After removal of 4 bases from V and 5 bases from J, the junction contained 8 bases not matched to a gene. Per germline, CDR1 SGHNT and CDR2 YENEEA. The CDR3 totals 15 residues. Written as DNA, the CDR3 is TGTGCCAGCAGCTCTTCCGGGACAGGGGCCCACGAGCAGTACTTC. It yields the protein CASSSSGTGAHEQYF.

V and J are TRBV19 and TRBJ2-5; 7 bases line up with TRBD1. Germline V gene data show CDR1 as LNHDA and CDR2 as SQIVND (reference sequence). V lost 6 bases, J lost 0 bases, and 4 bases stayed unmatched. CDR3 size: 14 residues. The CDR3: CASRPTGNQETQYF. CDR3 nucleotides: TGTGCCAGTAGGCCGACAGGGAACCAAGAGACCCAGTACTTC.

The chain is built from TRBV6-6 and TRBJ2-5; D may be TRBD1 (5 bases). There are 14 residues in the CDR3. CDR1 is MNHNY, CDR2 SVGAGI, per germline (reference sequence). V dropped 3 bases and J dropped 0 bases, with 8 bases sitting between them. CDR3 in DNA: TGTGCCAGCAGTTATCGCAGGGACCAAGAGACCCAGTACTTC. It yields the protein CASSYRRDQETQYF.

Details on this clone: Other DNA sequences in the same sample also yield this CDR3. The chain recombines TRBV6-5 with TRBJ2-7; D is unclear. The V end lost 0 bases, the J end lost 6 bases, and 6 bases lay between the germline ends. This CDR3 spans 12 amino acids. Per germline, CDR1 MNHEY and CDR2 SVGAGI. The CDR3 spells CASSYSTGEQYF. The CDR3 bases are TGTGCCAGCAGTTACTCGACTGGCGAGCAGTACTTC.

V and J are TRBV13 and TRBJ1-1; 7 bases align to TRBD1. V lost 0 bases to trimming and J lost 4 bases; unmatched junction nucleotides: 5. From germline, CDR1 is PRHDT and CDR2 FYEKMQ (reference sequence). The CDR3 totals 15 residues. CDR3 sequence: CASSLGGQAGTEAFF. CDR3 DNA sequence: TGTGCCAGCAGCTTAGGAGGACAGGCGGGCACTGAAGCTTTCTTT.

This chain links TRBV6-6 with TRBJ2-5; 10 bases match TRBD1. V trimming: 5 bases; J trimming: 5 bases; junction bases outside the gene matches: 20. The CDR3 sequence is 19 residues long. Germline CDR1 reads MNHNY; CDR2 reads SVGAGI (reference sequence). The CDR3 nucleotides read TGTGCCAGCAGTCCCGGGACAGGGGACGGGGGACTACTGGGGGAGACCCAGTACTTC. This translates into CASSPGTGDGGLLGETQYF.

The rearrangement links TRBV19 to TRBJ1-5; D is perhaps TRBD1 (6 bases). CDR3 length: 14 residues. V was shortened by 7 bases and J by 2 bases, with 12 bases between the two germline ends. Germline loops: CDR1 LNHDA, CDR2 SQIVND (reference sequence). This CDR3 reads CASKGGVRNQPQHF. DNA for the CDR3: TGTGCCAGTAAAGGGGGGGTGCGCAATCAGCCCCAGCATTTT.

The J gene is TRBJ2-7, the V gene TRBV5-6; 7 bases match TRBD2. V lost 0 bases to trimming and J lost 0 bases; unmatched junction nucleotides: 9. Germline loops: CDR1 SGHDT, CDR2 YYEEEE. The CDR3 covers 17 residues. The CDR3 coding sequence is TGTGCCAGCAGCTTGGTACCTGGGAGGGACTACTCCTACGAGCAGTACTTC. This encodes CASSLVPGRDYSYEQYF.

This sequence joins TRBV11-3 and TRBJ2-5; the D gene is possibly TRBD1 (5 bases). The CDR3 extends over 15 amino acids. In germline, CDR1 is SGHNT, CDR2 YENEEA. With 0 bases removed from V and 0 bases from J, the gap between germline ends came to 8 bases. In DNA form, the CDR3 reads TGTGCCAGCAGCTTAGATGGACAAAACCAAGAGACCCAGTACTTC. This translates into CASSLDGQNQETQYF.

This sequence joins TRBV6-6 and TRBJ2-7, with 9 nucleotides matching TRBD1. This CDR3 comprises 14 residues. The V gene end was trimmed by 4 bases and the J gene end by 3 bases; junction bases not matched to a gene: 4. From germline, CDR1 is MNHNY and CDR2 SVGAGI (reference sequence). The CDR3: CASSFRQGVYEQYF. The CDR3 nucleotides read TGTGCCAGCAGTTTTCGACAGGGGGTCTACGAGCAGTACTTC.

The genes are TRBV18 and TRBJ2-3; 7 bases are shared with TRBD1. V gave up 6 bases and J gave up 4 bases; unmatched junction bases: 4. Germline assignment: CDR1 KGHSH and CDR2 LQKENI. This CDR3 has 13 residues. The CDR3, as DNA: TGTGCCAGCTCGCAGACAGGGCCAGATACGCAGTATTTT. Residues: CASSQTGPDTQYF.